One TCR beta chain is described in this entry. No antigen is known for it. The sample belongs to a study of OX40 agonist ivuxolimab in advanced cancers. Overall study context: Intravenous ivuxolimab at 0.01 to 10 mg/kg was given to patients every 2 weeks.

Study conclusions and caveats: On average, CD8+ T cells showed a greater number of expanded clones than CD4+.

CDR1 MNHNS and CDR2 SASEGT come from the germline V gene. The J segment lost 6 bases and the V segment lost 2 bases, leaving 3 bases of the junction unmatched. CDR3 size: 14 residues. Sequencing used immunoSEQ multiplex PCR; TCRdb keeps in-frame clones, though not all of them. Altogether over 75,000 clones are present, 91% being singletons, with the ten largest covering 8% to 9.5%. The receptor comes from an adult with an advanced solid tumor such as melanoma, head and neck, liver or kidney cancer. The rearrangement joins TRBV6-1 to TRBJ1-5; 8 bases agree with TRBD1. The material was CD4+ or CD8+ T cells sorted from blood, obtained in a trial of the OX40 agonist ivuxolimab. The CDR3, as DNA: TGTGCCAGCAGTGAACAGGGGGCGAGTCAGCCCCAGCATTTT. It is translated as CASSEQGASQPQHF.